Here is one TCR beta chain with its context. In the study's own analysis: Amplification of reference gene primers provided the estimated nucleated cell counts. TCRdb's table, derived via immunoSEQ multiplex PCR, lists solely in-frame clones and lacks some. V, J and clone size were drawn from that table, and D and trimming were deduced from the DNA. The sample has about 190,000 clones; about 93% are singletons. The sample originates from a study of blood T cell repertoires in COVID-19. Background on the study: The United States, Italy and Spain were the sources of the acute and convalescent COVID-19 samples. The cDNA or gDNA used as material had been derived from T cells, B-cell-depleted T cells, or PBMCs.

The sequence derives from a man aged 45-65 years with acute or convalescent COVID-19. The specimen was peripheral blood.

Here the CDR3 DNA reads TGTGCCAGCCTCGGAAACACCATATATTTT. This encodes CASLGNTIYF. The chain has TRBV6-5 and TRBJ1-3, with no clear D. This CDR3 has 10 amino acids. Germline V gene data show CDR1 as MNHEY and CDR2 as SVGAGI. V lost 8 bases and J lost 4, with 3 bases in between.